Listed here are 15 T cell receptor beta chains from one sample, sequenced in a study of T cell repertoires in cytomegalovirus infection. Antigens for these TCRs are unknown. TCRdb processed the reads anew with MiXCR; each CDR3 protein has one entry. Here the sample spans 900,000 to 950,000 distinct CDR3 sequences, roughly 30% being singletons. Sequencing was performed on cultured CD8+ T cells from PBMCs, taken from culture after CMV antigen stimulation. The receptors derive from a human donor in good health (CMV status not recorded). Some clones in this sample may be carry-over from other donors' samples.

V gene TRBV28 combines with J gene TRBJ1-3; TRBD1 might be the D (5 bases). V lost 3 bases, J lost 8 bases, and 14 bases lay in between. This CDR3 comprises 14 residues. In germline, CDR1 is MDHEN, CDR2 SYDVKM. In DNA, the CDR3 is TGTGCCAGCAGTTTGTCAGACGGGGGAGACACCATATATTTT. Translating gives CASSLSDGGDTIYF.

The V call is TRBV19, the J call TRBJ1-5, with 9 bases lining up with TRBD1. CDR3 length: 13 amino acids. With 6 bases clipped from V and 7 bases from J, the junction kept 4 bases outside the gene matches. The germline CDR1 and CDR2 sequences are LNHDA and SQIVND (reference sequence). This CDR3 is CASRPTGGQPQHF. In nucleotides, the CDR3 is TGTGCCAGTAGACCGACAGGGGGACAGCCCCAGCATTTT.

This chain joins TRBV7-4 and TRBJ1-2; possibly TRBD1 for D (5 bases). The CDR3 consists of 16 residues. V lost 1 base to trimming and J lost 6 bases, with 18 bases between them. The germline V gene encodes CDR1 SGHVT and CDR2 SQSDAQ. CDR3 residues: CASSLDEGRSGDGYTF. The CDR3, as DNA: TGTGCCAGCAGCTTAGATGAGGGCCGGTCGGGGGATGGCTACACCTTC.

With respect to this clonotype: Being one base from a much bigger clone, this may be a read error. DNA for the CDR3: TGTACCAGCAGCGTAAACGGAAAAAGGACCCAGACCCAGTACTTC. As protein: CTSSVNGKRTQTQYF. The chain links TRBV9 to TRBJ2-5; no firm D call. The CDR3 loop spans 15 amino acids. The germline V gene has CDR1 SGDLS and CDR2 YYNGEE.

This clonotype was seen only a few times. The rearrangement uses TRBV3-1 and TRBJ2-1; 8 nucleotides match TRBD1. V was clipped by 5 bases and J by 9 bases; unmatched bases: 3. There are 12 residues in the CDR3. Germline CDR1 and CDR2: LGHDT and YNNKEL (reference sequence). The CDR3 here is CASSYDRGEQFF. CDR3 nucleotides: TGTGCCAGCAGCTACGACAGGGGTGAGCAGTTCTTC.

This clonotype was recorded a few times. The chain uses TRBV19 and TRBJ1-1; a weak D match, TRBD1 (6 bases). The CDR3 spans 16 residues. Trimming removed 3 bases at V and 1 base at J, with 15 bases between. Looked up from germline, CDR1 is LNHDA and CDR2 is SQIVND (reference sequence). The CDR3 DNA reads TGTGCCAGTAGTATCCAACGCAGGGGACAGAACACTGAAGCTTTCTTT. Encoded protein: CASSIQRRGQNTEAFF.

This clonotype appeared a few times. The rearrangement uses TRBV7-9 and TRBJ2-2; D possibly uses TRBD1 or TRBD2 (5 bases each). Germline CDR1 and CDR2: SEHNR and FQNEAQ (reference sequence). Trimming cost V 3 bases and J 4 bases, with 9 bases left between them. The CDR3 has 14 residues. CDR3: CASSLGPVTGELFF. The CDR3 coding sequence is TGTGCCAGCAGCTTGGGACCGGTCACCGGGGAGCTGTTTTTT.

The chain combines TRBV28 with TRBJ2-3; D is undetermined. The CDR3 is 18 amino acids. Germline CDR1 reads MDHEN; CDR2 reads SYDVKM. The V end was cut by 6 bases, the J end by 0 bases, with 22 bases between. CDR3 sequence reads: CASRGPTIMTISTDTQYF. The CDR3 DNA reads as TGTGCCAGCAGAGGACCTACTATTATGACGATTAGCACAGATACGCAGTATTTT. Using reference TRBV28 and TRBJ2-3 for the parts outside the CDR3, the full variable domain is DVKVTQSSRYLVKRTGEKVFLECVQDMDHENMFWYRQDPGLGLRLIYFSYDVKMKEKGDIPEGYSVSREKKERFSLILESASTNQTSMYLCASRGPTIMTISTDTQYFGPGTRLTVL.

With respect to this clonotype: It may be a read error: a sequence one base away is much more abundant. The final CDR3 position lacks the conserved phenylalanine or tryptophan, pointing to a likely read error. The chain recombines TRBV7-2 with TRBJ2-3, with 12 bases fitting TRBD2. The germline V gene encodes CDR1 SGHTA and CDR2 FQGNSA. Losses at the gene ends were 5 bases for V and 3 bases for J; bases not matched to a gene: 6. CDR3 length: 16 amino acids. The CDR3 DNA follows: TGTGCCAGCAGCCAGGGACTAGCGGGTCCGACAGATACGCAGTATTCT. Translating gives CASSQGLAGPTDTQYS.

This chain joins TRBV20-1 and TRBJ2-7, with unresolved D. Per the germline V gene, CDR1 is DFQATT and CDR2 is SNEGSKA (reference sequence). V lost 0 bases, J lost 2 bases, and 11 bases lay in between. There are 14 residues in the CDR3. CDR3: CSARDEDKAYEQYV. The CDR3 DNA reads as TGCAGTGCTAGAGATGAAGACAAGGCCTACGAGCAGTACGTC.

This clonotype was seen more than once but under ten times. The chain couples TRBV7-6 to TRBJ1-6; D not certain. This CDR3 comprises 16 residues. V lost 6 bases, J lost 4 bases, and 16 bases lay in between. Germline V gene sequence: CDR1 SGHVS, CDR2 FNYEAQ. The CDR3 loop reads CASRTTAKGYNSPLHF. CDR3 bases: TGTGCCAGCAGAACGACCGCTAAAGGGTATAATTCACCCCTCCACTTT.

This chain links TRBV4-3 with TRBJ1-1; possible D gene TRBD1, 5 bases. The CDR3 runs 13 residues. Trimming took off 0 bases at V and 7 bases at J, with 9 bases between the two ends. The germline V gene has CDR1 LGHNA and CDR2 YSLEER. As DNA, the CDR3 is TGCGCCAGCAGCCAAGATGTAAGGGGTGAAGCTTTCTTT. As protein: CASSQDVRGEAFF.

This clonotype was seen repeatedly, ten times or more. The CDR3 nucleotides are TGTGCCAGCAGTTCCCCGGGACTTCTCTCCTACAATGAGCAGTTCTTC. This codes for CASSSPGLLSYNEQFF. V usage is TRBV27 and J usage is TRBJ2-1, with D possibly matching TRBD2 (6 bases). Trimming pared 4 bases from V and 0 bases from J, leaving 13 bases between. The germline V gene encodes CDR1 MNHEY and CDR2 SMNVEV (reference sequence). This CDR3 spans 16 amino acids.

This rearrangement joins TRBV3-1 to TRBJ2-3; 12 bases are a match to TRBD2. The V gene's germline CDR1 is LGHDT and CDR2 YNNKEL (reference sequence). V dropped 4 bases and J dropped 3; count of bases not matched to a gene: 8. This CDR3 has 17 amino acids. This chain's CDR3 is CASSLSSGGALTDTQYF. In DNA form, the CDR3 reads TGTGCCAGCAGCCTTTCTAGCGGGGGGGCTCTTACAGATACGCAGTATTTT.

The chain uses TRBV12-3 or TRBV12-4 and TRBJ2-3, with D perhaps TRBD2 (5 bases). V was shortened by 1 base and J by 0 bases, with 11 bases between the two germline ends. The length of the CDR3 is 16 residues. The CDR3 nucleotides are TGTGCCAGCAGTTTAGATCGGACTTCTAGCACAGATACGCAGTATTTT. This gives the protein CASSLDRTSSTDTQYF.